The sequence of this TCR beta chain was determined in a study of blood T cell repertoires in COVID-19. V was pared by 0 bases and J by 8 bases, with 14 bases between. The CDR3 sequence is 14 residues long. Germline CDR1 LGHNA, CDR2 YSLEER. Original data processing: Estimation of nucleated cell counts relied on the amplification of reference gene primers. Here immunoSEQ multiplex PCR was the method, and the copy in TCRdb shows in-frame clones only, minus some. V and J calls and clone size come straight from that table; D and trimming were deduced from the DNA. The data show just over 150,000 clones, approximately 92% seen once.

The J gene is TRBJ2-7, the V gene TRBV4-3; D remains ambiguous. The clonotype was recovered from a man aged 25-45 years with COVID-19, enrolled during active disease. Source material: peripheral blood. The CDR3 is CASSQDRQFVKQYF. The CDR3 region has the DNA TGCGCCAGCAGCCAAGATAGACAATTTGTGAAGCAGTACTTC.